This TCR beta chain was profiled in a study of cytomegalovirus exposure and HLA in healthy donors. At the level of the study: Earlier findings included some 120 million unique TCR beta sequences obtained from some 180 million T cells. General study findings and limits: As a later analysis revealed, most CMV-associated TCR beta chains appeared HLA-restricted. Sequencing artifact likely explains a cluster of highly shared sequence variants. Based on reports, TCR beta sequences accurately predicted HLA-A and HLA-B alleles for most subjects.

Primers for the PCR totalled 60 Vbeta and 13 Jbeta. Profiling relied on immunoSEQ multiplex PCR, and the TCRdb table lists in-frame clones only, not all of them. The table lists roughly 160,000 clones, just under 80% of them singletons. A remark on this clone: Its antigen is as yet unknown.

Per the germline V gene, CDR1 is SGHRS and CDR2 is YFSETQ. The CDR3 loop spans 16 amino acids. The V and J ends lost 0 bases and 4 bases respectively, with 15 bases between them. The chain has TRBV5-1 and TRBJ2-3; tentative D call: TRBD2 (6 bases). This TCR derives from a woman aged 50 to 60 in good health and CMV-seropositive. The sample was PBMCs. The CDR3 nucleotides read TGCGCCAGCAGCTTGGATCTCGGGGGACGCGCAGATACGCAGTATTTT. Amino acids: CASSLDLGGRADTQYF.